One sample yielded the 24 T cell receptor beta chains listed below, sequenced in a study of blood T cell repertoires in COVID-19. The assay was immunoSEQ multiplex PCR, and TCRdb's table has in-frame clones only and misses some. The repertoire holds roughly 500,000 clones, with around 87% as singletons. Sequenced: PBMCs or T cells enriched from blood (not recorded which). These receptors all stem from a woman between 40 and 50 years old who had recovered from COVID-19.

The chain uses TRBV14 and TRBJ1-1, with 12 bases lining up with TRBD1. This CDR3 spans 19 amino acids. The germline CDR1 and CDR2 sequences are SGHDN and FVKESK. Unmatched junction bases numbered 15, after V lost 6 bases and J lost 1 base. The CDR3 coding sequence is TGTGCCAGCAGTCGACTGACCGGGACAGGGGGCGCGAAGAACACTGAAGCTTTCTTT. This translates into CASSRLTGTGGAKNTEAFF.

The chain is built from TRBV19 and TRBJ1-6; perhaps TRBD1 as D (5 bases). V gave up 5 bases and J gave up 0 bases, with 11 bases separating them. The CDR3 spans 16 residues. CDR1 and CDR2 from the germline V gene are LNHDA and SQIVND (reference sequence). CDR3 protein: CASSRGGSSYNSPLHF. DNA for the CDR3: TGTGCCAGTAGTCGGGGGGGAAGCTCCTATAATTCACCCCTCCACTTT.

The rearrangement joins TRBV5-4 to TRBJ2-1, with 8 bases identical to TRBD2. Germline lookup yields CDR1 SGHNT and CDR2 YYREEE (reference sequence). The V gene end was trimmed by 3 bases and the J gene end by 4 bases; junction bases not matched to a gene: 6. This CDR3 is built from 15 residues. This CDR3 is CASSYTSGTYNEQFF. The DNA for the CDR3 is TGTGCCAGCAGCTATACTAGCGGAACGTACAATGAGCAGTTCTTC.

This clone was seen only once. In DNA form, the CDR3 reads TGCGCCAGCAGCCAAGAGCGGGGGCCCTATGGCTACACCTTC. Translating it yields CASSQERGPYGYTF. The rearrangement links TRBV4-3 to TRBJ1-2; a weak D match, TRBD1 (6 bases). The CDR3 totals 14 residues. Germline V lookup: CDR1 LGHNA, CDR2 YSLEER. The V end was cut by 0 bases, the J end by 4 bases, with 9 bases between.

The chain uses TRBV27 and TRBJ2-7; 8 bases match TRBD1. J was trimmed by 2 bases and V by 1 base; bases with no gene match: 10. The CDR3 covers 17 residues. Germline CDR1 reads MNHEY; CDR2 reads SMNVEV (reference sequence). CDR3: CASSLYRGSNAPYEQYF. CDR3 in DNA: TGTGCCAGCAGTTTATACAGGGGGTCCAATGCTCCCTACGAGCAGTACTTC.

The rearrangement joins TRBV21-1 to TRBJ2-1; whether TRBD2, the table's D call, matches the DNA was not checked. TRBV21-1 is flagged as a pseudogene. The CDR3 extends over 12 amino acids. The CDR3 protein is CASSRLVAEQFF. Written as DNA, the CDR3 is TGTGCCAGCAGCAGACTTGTGGCTGAGCAGTTCTTC.

The chain uses TRBV7-9 and TRBJ1-5; D is ambiguous. V was shortened by 8 bases and J by 2 bases, with 13 bases between the two germline ends. From germline, CDR1 is SEHNR and CDR2 FQNEAQ (reference sequence). The CDR3 totals 14 residues. The CDR3 reads CASASSSGNQPQHF. In nucleotides, the CDR3 is TGTGCCAGCGCTTCATCGAGCGGCAATCAGCCCCAGCATTTT.

The chain joins TRBV6-5 to TRBJ1-2; 7 bases agree with TRBD1. V lost 0 bases to trimming and J lost 6 bases; unmatched junction nucleotides: 10. This CDR3 contains 16 residues. In germline, CDR1 is MNHEY, CDR2 SVGAGI. CDR3 protein: CASSYSILTGTNGYTF. The DNA for the CDR3 is TGTGCCAGCAGTTACTCGATACTGACAGGGACAAATGGCTACACCTTC.

The chain employs TRBV7-2 and TRBJ2-2; TRBD2 matches 11 bases. Germline V gives CDR1 SGHTA, CDR2 FQGNSA. The ends lost 3 bases at V and 3 bases at J; junction bases unmatched: 3. This CDR3 spans 16 amino acids. The CDR3 reads CASSLTSGEYTGELFF. For the CDR3, the DNA is TGTGCCAGCAGCTTGACTAGCGGGGAGTACACCGGGGAGCTGTTTTTT.

The V call is TRBV18, the J call TRBJ2-1; TRBD2 matches at 7 bases. The CDR3 has 12 residues. Germline CDR1 and CDR2: KGHSH and LQKENI. Trimming cost V 3 bases and J 10 bases; bases outside gene matches: 3. The CDR3 nucleotides are TGTGCCAGCTCACCCTATAGCGGGGAGCAGTTCTTC. Translating gives CASSPYSGEQFF. The variable domain in full, with the rest retrieved from reference TRBV18 and TRBJ2-1, is NAGVMQNPRHLVRRRGQEARLRCSPMKGHSHVYWYRQLPEEGLKFMVYLQKENIIDESGMPKERFSAEFPKEGPSILRIQQVVRGDSAAYFCASSPYSGEQFFGPGTRLTVL.

V usage is TRBV5-1 and J usage is TRBJ2-7; D call uncertain. The CDR3 loop spans 14 amino acids. V was cut by 7 bases and J by 2 bases, with 16 bases left in between. CDR1 and CDR2 from the germline V gene are SGHRS and YFSETQ. CDR3 sequence: CASPNSADPYEQYF. Here the CDR3 DNA reads TGCGCCAGCCCGAATTCGGCGGATCCCTACGAGCAGTACTTC.

V gene TRBV4-3 combines with J gene TRBJ2-5; 10 positions agree with TRBD2. Germline lookup yields CDR1 LGHNA and CDR2 YSLEER. Losses at the gene ends were 0 bases for V and 2 bases for J; bases not matched to a gene: 9. This CDR3 is built from 18 residues. CDR3 nucleotide sequence: TGCGCCAGCAGCCAAGAGCTAGCGGGAGTTCAACTACAAGAGACCCAGTACTTC. Amino acids: CASSQELAGVQLQETQYF.

This clone has more than one count but fewer than ten. The chain is built from TRBV6-5 and TRBJ2-3; weak D call: TRBD1 (6 bases). Looked up from germline, CDR1 is MNHEY and CDR2 is SVGAGI. The CDR3 is 14 residues long. Trimming removed 0 bases from V and 4 bases from J, with 8 bases in between. The CDR3 region is CASSYSYRADTQYF. In DNA, the CDR3 is TGTGCCAGCAGTTACTCTTACAGGGCAGATACGCAGTATTTT.

This clone was counted a single time. The chain is built from TRBV27 and TRBJ2-1; maybe TRBD1 (5 bases). V was shortened by 2 bases and J by 3 bases, with 11 bases between the two germline ends. Germline assignment: CDR1 MNHEY and CDR2 SMNVEV (reference sequence). CDR3 length: 15 amino acids. The CDR3 nucleotides are TGTGCCAGCAGTTTAGACAGCACGATCTACAATGAGCAGTTCTTC. It codes for CASSLDSTIYNEQFF.

This sequence joins TRBV2 and TRBJ1-1; D remains ambiguous. Deletions cut 4 bases from V and 2 bases from J, with 8 bases between. The CDR3 sequence is 13 residues long. The germline CDR1 and CDR2 sequences are SNHLY and FYNNEI. The CDR3: CASSVETNTEAFF. The CDR3, as DNA: TGTGCCAGCAGTGTAGAGACAAACACTGAAGCTTTCTTT. Full variable domain (rest looked up from reference TRBV2 and TRBJ1-1): EPEVTQTPSHQVTQMGQEVILRCVPISNHLYFYWYRQILGQKVEFLVSFYNNEISEKSEIFDDQFSVERPDGSNFTLKIRSTKLEDSAMYFCASSVETNTEAFFGQGTRLTVV.

The chain couples TRBV6-2 or TRBV6-3 to TRBJ2-1, with 7 bases identical to TRBD2. CDR1 and CDR2 from the germline V gene are MNHEY and SVGEGT. The CDR3 spans 14 residues. V lost 5 bases and J lost 1; bases outside the gene matches: 2. CDR3: CASSGGSSYNEQFF. The CDR3 DNA is TGTGCCAGCAGTGGCGGGAGTTCCTACAATGAGCAGTTCTTC.

The CDR3 nucleotides read TGTGCCAGCTCACCACCGATAGGAGGGGTGGAAGCTTTCTTT. It specifies CASSPPIGGVEAFF. V usage is TRBV18 and J usage is TRBJ1-1; D perhaps matches TRBD1 (5 bases). The germline V and J ends were trimmed by 0 bases and 8 bases, with 13 bases remaining between them. The CDR3 sequence is 14 residues long. In germline, CDR1 is KGHSH, CDR2 LQKENI. The full variable domain, rest sourced from reference TRBV18 and TRBJ1-1, is NAGVMQNPRHLVRRRGQEARLRCSPMKGHSHVYWYRQLPEEGLKFMVYLQKENIIDESGMPKERFSAEFPKEGPSILRIQQVVRGDSAAYFCASSPPIGGVEAFFGQGTRLTVV.

The V and J genes are TRBV6-2 or TRBV6-3 and TRBJ2-2; 8 nucleotides agree with TRBD2. CDR1 MNHEY and CDR2 SVGEGT come from the germline V gene. Trimming at V came to 4 bases and at J to 0 bases, leaving 1 base not matched to a gene. The CDR3 loop spans 15 amino acids. CDR3 sequence reads: CASSLGLANTGELFF. Here the CDR3 DNA reads TGTGCCAGCAGTTTGGGACTAGCGAACACCGGGGAGCTGTTTTTT.

The gene calls are TRBV6-5 and TRBJ1-2; TRBD1 agrees at 12 bases. The CDR3 is 14 residues long. Germline assignment: CDR1 MNHEY and CDR2 SVGAGI. The V gene end was trimmed by 6 bases and the J gene end by 8 bases; junction bases not matched to a gene: 7. The CDR3 nucleotides are TGTGCCAGCAGGCCGGGACAGGGGGCGGGAGGCTACACCTTC. As protein: CASRPGQGAGGYTF.

The chain uses TRBV4-2 and TRBJ2-1; possibly TRBD2 for D (7 bases). CDR1 is LGHNA and CDR2 is YNFKEQ in the germline V gene. Trimming stripped 4 bases from V and 4 bases from J, with 20 bases between. The CDR3 is 17 amino acids. This CDR3 reads CASSPTGGLADYNEQFF. CDR3 in DNA: TGTGCCAGCAGCCCGACCGGGGGGCTAGCGGATTACAATGAGCAGTTCTTC.

V usage is TRBV11-3 and J usage is TRBJ2-2, with D possibly TRBD2 on 6 matching bases. The CDR3 contains 18 residues. V lost 5 bases to trimming and J lost 2 bases, with 21 bases between them. Germline V CDR1 and CDR2: SGHNT, YENEEA. CDR3 in amino acids: CASSPGLIADINTGELFF. CDR3 DNA sequence: TGTGCCAGCAGCCCTGGACTTATAGCGGATATTAACACCGGGGAGCTGTTTTTT.

The chain employs TRBV20-1 and TRBJ1-5; D gene ambiguous. Germline CDR1 and CDR2: DFQATT and SNEGSKA (reference sequence). Trimming cost V 3 bases and J 5 bases, with 11 bases left between them. The length of the CDR3 is 13 residues. In DNA, the CDR3 is TGCAGTGCTAGTGGTAGCACGGATCAGCCCCAGCATTTT. Its translation is CSASGSTDQPQHF.

The chain is built from TRBV11-3 and TRBJ2-1; 9 bases fit TRBD2. The CDR3 is 15 residues long. J gave up 7 bases and V 1 base, and 5 bases lay outside the gene matches. Looked up from germline, CDR1 is SGHNT and CDR2 is YENEEA. For the CDR3, the DNA is TGTGCCAGCAGCTTAGTACTAGCGGGCGGGAATGAGCAGTTCTTC. It translates to CASSLVLAGGNEQFF.

The chain employs TRBV6-5 and TRBJ2-7, with TRBD2 matching over 12 bases. The CDR3 consists of 15 residues. CDR1 is MNHEY and CDR2 is SVGAGI in the germline V gene. The J segment lost 4 bases and the V segment lost 5 bases, leaving 6 bases of the junction unmatched. In DNA form, the CDR3 reads TGTGCCAGCAGTCCGACTAGCGGGGGACTTTACGAGCAGTACTTC. This codes for CASSPTSGGLYEQYF.